This TCR beta chain derives from a study of cytomegalovirus exposure and HLA in healthy donors. Study details: An early data release held tens of millions of unique TCRs from HLA-typed donors.

Comment on this clone: Its antigen is still unknown.

Study-level results: In terms of immune exposure information, only CMV serostatus was available. Reports credit the classifier with highly specific, highly sensitive diagnosis of cytomegalovirus status.

Primers: 60 Vbeta forward and 13 Jbeta reverse. Measured with immunoSEQ multiplex PCR; TCRdb has only the in-frame clones, and not every one. Here the sample spans about 90,000 clones, just under 90% being singletons. Source material: PBMCs. The sequence was obtained from a young man in good health and CMV-seronegative.

CDR3 DNA: TGTGCCAGTAGTATGATAGGGCTAGCGGCCGACAATGAGCAGTTCTTC. Translated: CASSMIGLAADNEQFF. The V and J genes are TRBV19 and TRBJ2-1, with TRBD2 matching 7 bases. Looked up from germline, CDR1 is LNHDA and CDR2 is SQIVND (reference sequence). The CDR3 covers 16 residues. J lost 5 bases, V lost 3 bases, and 10 bases had no gene match.